Listed below are T cell receptor beta chains from one sample, sequenced in a study of blood T cell repertoires in COVID-19. Clones were sequenced by immunoSEQ multiplex PCR, and TCRdb holds only the in-frame ones, with some missing. The sample has under 65,000 clones, around 90% seen once. Sequencing used peripheral blood. Source of these receptors: an elderly woman with COVID-19, enrolled during active disease. The CDR3 runs from the conserved cysteine through the conserved F or W. D genes are given only for firm matches. Clone size, where shown, is once, few, many, or a class for clones that have expanded.

clone_size	d_call	v_call	j_call	cdr3_aa	cdr3_nt
.	TRBD1	TRBV19	TRBJ1-6	CASSSRPDRSAGGSPLHF	TGTGCCAGTAGCTCGCGACCGGACAGGTCGGCGGGTGGTTCACCCCTCCACTTT
.	.	TRBV9	TRBJ2-3	CASNHRRYADTQYF	TGTGCCAGCAACCACCGGCGGTATGCAGATACGCAGTATTTT
.	TRBD1	TRBV29-1	TRBJ1-1	CSVNRQGTNTEAFF	TGCAGCGTTAACAGACAGGGGACGAACACTGAAGCTTTCTTT
.	.	TRBV3-1/TRBV3-2	TRBJ1-1	CASSPQGTEAFF	TGTGCCAGCAGTCCCCAGGGCACTGAAGCTTTCTTT
.	.	TRBV5-1	TRBJ1-4	CASSGSGRGGEKLFF	TGCGCCAGCAGCGGTTCAGGTAGAGGGGGTGAAAAACTGTTTTTT
.	.	TRBV6-5	TRBJ2-7	CASSSRDSYEQYF	TGTGCCAGCAGTTCGCGGGACAGCTACGAGCAGTACTTC
.	.	TRBV19	TRBJ1-2	CASSIAKEGGVGYTF	TGTGCCAGTAGTATAGCGAAGGAGGGAGGTGTCGGCTACACCTTC
.	.	TRBV27	TRBJ1-5	CASSPRHTSNQPQHF	TGTGCCAGCAGTCCCAGACATACTAGCAATCAGCCCCAGCATTTT
.	.	TRBV18	TRBJ1-3	CASSLGASGNTIYF	TGTGCCAGCTCTCTGGGGGCCTCTGGAAACACCATATATTTT
.	.	TRBV7-3	TRBJ2-3	CASSLIAVTDTQYF	TGTGCCAGCAGCTTAATAGCAGTTACAGATACGCAGTATTTT
.	TRBD1	TRBV7-9	TRBJ1-3	CASSRDRVVGNTIYF	TGTGCCAGCAGCAGAGACAGGGTCGTTGGAAACACCATATATTTT
.	.	TRBV6-5	TRBJ1-5	CASSPQGHQPQHF	TGTGCCAGCAGTCCCCAGGGCCATCAGCCCCAGCATTTT
.	.	TRBV5-4	TRBJ1-2	CASSPGAHANYGYTF	TGTGCCAGCAGCCCTGGGGCGCACGCTAACTATGGCTACACCTTC
once	TRBD2	TRBV18	TRBJ2-4	CASSPLDGLAGGPAKNIQYF	TGTGCCAGCTCACCCTTGGATGGACTAGCGGGGGGGCCGGCCAAAAACATTCAGTACTTC
few	.	TRBV3-1/TRBV3-2	TRBJ1-1	CASSPGGGTEAFF	TGTGCCAGCAGCCCAGGCGGGGGCACTGAAGCTTTCTTT
.	TRBD2	TRBV5-1	TRBJ2-1	CASSLISGGNNEQFF	TGCGCCAGCAGCCTCATTAGCGGGGGGAACAATGAGCAGTTCTTC
once	.	TRBV19	TRBJ1-1	CASRSDSEAFF	TGTGCCAGTAGAAGTGACAGTGAAGCTTTCTTT
once	.	TRBV5-5	TRBJ2-2	CASSLGQGFTGELFF	TGTGCCAGCAGCTTAGGTCAGGGATTCACCGGGGAGCTGTTTTTT
.	TRBD1	TRBV30	TRBJ2-5	CAWRVGGAETQYF	TGTGCCTGGAGGGTAGGGGGCGCGGAGACCCAGTACTTC
.	.	TRBV5-4	TRBJ1-1	CASSLAPGEAFF	TGTGCCAGCAGCTTGGCCCCGGGGGAAGCTTTCTTT
.	TRBD1	TRBV5-1	TRBJ1-6	CASSLEDRGRVRYSPLHF	TGCGCCAGCAGCTTGGAGGACAGGGGGCGCGTCAGGTATTCACCCCTCCACTTT
.	TRBD2	TRBV13	TRBJ2-3	CASLQFFGTSGTDTQYF	TGTGCCAGCCTCCAATTTTTCGGGACTAGCGGGACAGATACGCAGTATTTT
.	.	TRBV7-2	TRBJ1-3	CASSLATVGGNTIYF	TGTGCCAGCAGCTTAGCAACCGTCGGGGGAAACACCATATATTTT
.	.	TRBV19	TRBJ1-1	CASSIQGRTEAFF	TGTGCCAGTAGTATTCAGGGTCGCACTGAAGCTTTCTTT
.	.	TRBV5-1	TRBJ1-3	CASSDAVGGSGNTIYF	TGCGCCAGCAGCGACGCGGTGGGGGGATCTGGAAACACCATATATTTT
.	TRBD1	TRBV7-8	TRBJ2-5	CASNRGTVQETQYF	TGTGCCAGCAATCGAGGGACAGTGCAAGAGACCCAGTACTTC
.	.	TRBV9	TRBJ2-4	CASSPRERGGKNIQYF	TGTGCCAGCAGCCCCCGAGAGAGGGGGGGTAAAAACATTCAGTACTTC
medium-sized	.	TRBV5-4	TRBJ1-2	CASSSSAINYGYTF	TGTGCCAGCAGCTCTAGTGCCATCAACTATGGCTACACCTTC
.	.	TRBV5-1	TRBJ2-7	CASSLTGLYEQYF	TGCGCCAGCAGCCTGACAGGTCTCTACGAGCAGTACTTC
.	.	TRBV2	TRBJ1-3	CASSQGSLRVGNTIYF	TGTGCCAGCAGCCAGGGGAGTCTTCGGGTCGGAAACACCATATATTTT
.	.	TRBV30	TRBJ1-1	CAWSWGRTEAFF	TGTGCCTGGAGCTGGGGGCGCACTGAAGCTTTCTTT
.	.	TRBV5-5	TRBJ1-1	CASSTGTTEAFF	TGTGCCAGCTCCACAGGGACCACTGAAGCTTTCTTT
.	.	TRBV6-2/TRBV6-3	TRBJ1-5	CASSYGGGQPQHF	TGTGCCAGCAGTTACGGGGGAGGGCAGCCCCAGCATTTT
few	TRBD1	TRBV10-3	TRBJ2-1	CAISDPGQGGNEQFF	TGTGCCATCAGTGATCCGGGACAGGGGGGGAATGAGCAGTTCTTC
.	.	TRBV12-5	TRBJ2-7	CASGLVIGYLPSEQYF	TGTGCTAGTGGTTTGGTAATTGGATACCTCCCTAGCGAGCAGTACTTC
.	.	TRBV7-2	TRBJ2-5	CASSLLRETQYF	TGTGCCAGCAGCCTACTCCGGGAGACCCAGTACTTC
few	.	TRBV27	TRBJ1-6	CASSAQQNSPLHF	TGTGCCAGCAGTGCACAGCAGAATTCACCCCTCCACTTT
.	.	TRBV5-1	TRBJ2-1	CASSGQGVSEQFF	TGCGCCAGCAGCGGACAAGGGGTTAGTGAGCAGTTCTTC
.	TRBD1	TRBV30	TRBJ1-2	CAWAFGGQGYRPGGYTF	TGTGCCTGGGCCTTCGGGGGACAGGGATACAGGCCTGGAGGCTACACCTTC
.	TRBD1	TRBV6-2/TRBV6-3	TRBJ2-7	CASSGGTGGEQYF	TGTGCCAGCAGTGGTGGGACAGGGGGCGAGCAGTACTTC
.	TRBD1	TRBV7-2	TRBJ2-7	CASSLGGTAYEQYF	TGTGCCAGCAGCTTAGGGGGGACAGCCTACGAGCAGTACTTC
once	TRBD1	TRBV9	TRBJ1-2	CASSENRGPGYTF	TGTGCCAGCAGCGAAAACAGGGGGCCAGGCTACACCTTC
.	.	TRBV18	TRBJ1-5	CASSLMNVGNQPQHF	TGTGCCAGCTCACTCATGAACGTAGGCAATCAGCCCCAGCATTTT
.	.	TRBV2	TRBJ2-2	CASSGGQRAGELFF	TGTGCCAGCAGTGGGGGACAACGGGCCGGGGAGCTGTTTTTT
.	.	TRBV7-9	TRBJ1-1	CASWEGAEAFF	TGTGCCTCCTGGGAGGGAGCTGAAGCTTTCTTT
.	.	TRBV12-5	TRBJ2-7	CASGLVLGLKGGEQYF	TGTGCTAGTGGTTTGGTACTCGGGCTCAAAGGAGGCGAGCAGTACTTC